These 13 T cell receptor beta chains were sequenced from one sample in a study of blood T cell repertoires in COVID-19 (TCRdb year 2020). Libraries were built with the immunoSEQ multiplex PCR assay. TCRdb re-hosts the immuneACCESS table, in-frame sequences only. Its copies lack some clones; in the studies checked, an unresolved V gene accounts for under half of them, and the cause for the rest is not known. In all, the sample holds a few hundred thousand clones, and 80% to 90% of those were seen once. About 1.2% of the sample is in the top ten clones. The source material was peripheral blood. These receptors were obtained from a woman between 45 and 60 years old with acute or convalescent COVID-19.

The chain couples TRBV20-1 to TRBJ2-1, with D maybe TRBD2 (6 bases). The germline CDR1 and CDR2 sequences are DFQATT and SNEGSKA (reference sequence). Trimming took off 3 bases at V and 6 bases at J, with 12 bases between the two ends. This CDR3 has 13 amino acids. CDR3 in amino acids: CSASYGRTNEQFF. The CDR3 DNA sequence: TGCAGTGCTAGTTACGGGAGAACCAATGAGCAGTTCTTC.

The chain couples TRBV6-5 to TRBJ2-2, with 7 positions matching TRBD1. V shed 3 bases, J shed 6 bases, and the junction held 1 base outside the gene matches. From germline, CDR1 is MNHEY and CDR2 SVGAGI. This CDR3 comprises 13 residues. DNA of the CDR3: TGTGCCAGCAGTTATCAGGGGGCCGGGGAGCTGTTTTTT. Amino acid sequence: CASSYQGAGELFF.

The rearrangement uses TRBV24-1 and TRBJ1-5; perhaps TRBD1 as D (5 bases). Germline lookup yields CDR1 KGHDR and CDR2 SFDVKD. Trimming took 6 bases from V and 2 from J, leaving 16 bases between them. CDR3 size: 16 residues. CDR3 coding DNA: TGTGCCACCAGTCCGGTGGAGGGGTCCGGCAATCAGCCCCAGCATTTT. Protein: CATSPVEGSGNQPQHF.

This chain joins TRBV7-9 and TRBJ2-7; 8 bases match TRBD1. With V trimmed by 3 bases and J by 1 base, 5 bases remained unmatched. Germline V gene sequence: CDR1 SEHNR, CDR2 FQNEAQ (reference sequence). The CDR3 totals 15 residues. The DNA of the CDR3 is TGTGCCAGCAGCTTCCAGGGGGCTCAATCCTACGAGCAGTACTTC. Translating gives CASSFQGAQSYEQYF.

V and J are TRBV19 and TRBJ1-2, with a weak D call TRBD1 (5 bases). The V gene's germline CDR1 is LNHDA and CDR2 SQIVND (reference sequence). Trimming shortened V by 6 bases and J by 4 bases, and 15 bases separated the two germline ends. This CDR3 is 14 amino acids long. The CDR3 protein is CASRARDSLYGYTF. DNA for the CDR3: TGTGCCAGTAGAGCCCGAGACAGCCTCTATGGCTACACCTTC. Filled out from reference TRBV19 and TRBJ1-2, the complete variable domain reads DGGITQSPKYLFRKEGQNVTLSCEQNLNHDAMYWYRQDPGQGLRLIYYSQIVNDFQKGDIAEGYSVSREKKESFPLTVTSAQKNPTAFYLCASRARDSLYGYTFGSGTRLTVV.

This chain links TRBV7-3 with TRBJ2-3, with 7 nucleotides matching TRBD2. V lost 3 bases and J lost 6; bases outside the gene matches: 9. CDR3 size: 15 residues. CDR1 is SGHTA and CDR2 is FQGTGA in the germline V gene. The CDR3: CASSFLAGALDTQYF. CDR3 sequence (DNA): TGTGCCAGCAGCTTCCTGGCGGGAGCTTTGGATACGCAGTATTTT.

The chain uses TRBV27 and TRBJ1-2; the D gene is possibly TRBD1 (6 bases). Deletions cut 8 bases from V and 7 bases from J, with 11 bases between. Looked up from germline, CDR1 is MNHEY and CDR2 is SMNVEV (reference sequence). CDR3 length equals 11 residues. The CDR3 sequence: CASSTGGGYTF. CDR3 DNA: TGTGCCAGCTCGACAGGTGGTGGCTACACCTTC.

The V gene is TRBV7-2, the J gene TRBJ1-5; TRBD1 is a possible D gene (5 bases). Germline CDR1 and CDR2: SGHTA and FQGNSA. CDR3 length equals 15 residues. The V end lost 3 bases, the J end lost 0 bases, and 9 bases lay between the germline ends. In DNA form, the CDR3 reads TGTGCCAGCAGCTTTGCAGGGAATAGCAATCAGCCCCAGCATTTT. This gives the protein CASSFAGNSNQPQHF. Full variable domain (outside the CDR3, taken from reference TRBV7-2 and TRBJ1-5): GAGVSQSPSNKVTEKGKDVELRCDPISGHTALYWYRQSLGQGLEFLIYFQGNSAPDKSGLPSDRFSAERTGGSVSTLTIQRTQQEDSAVYLCASSFAGNSNQPQHFGDGTRLSIL.

J is TRBJ1-1 and V is TRBV5-1, with D possibly being TRBD1 (5 bases). V shed 3 bases and J shed 4 bases, with 10 bases lying between them. This CDR3 contains 13 residues. The germline CDR1 and CDR2 sequences are SGHRS and YFSETQ. The CDR3 DNA reads TGCGCCAGCAGCTGGTTGGGGGGCACTGAAGCTTTCTTT. Its translation: CASSWLGGTEAFF.

This clone was counted only a few times. This rearrangement joins TRBV30 to TRBJ1-5, with 10 bases matching TRBD1. CDR3 length: 13 residues. Trimming at V came to 5 bases and at J to 5 bases, leaving 3 bases not matched to a gene. Looked up from germline, CDR1 is GTSNPN and CDR2 is SVGIG (reference sequence). The CDR3 bases are TGTGCCTGGTCGGGACAGGGGTATCAGCCCCAGCATTTT. It encodes CAWSGQGYQPQHF. The complete variable domain, with remaining parts taken from reference TRBV30 and TRBJ1-5, reads SQTIHQWPATLVQPVGSPLSLECTVEGTSNPNLYWYRQAAGRGLQLLFYSVGIGQISSEVPQNLSASRPQDRQFILSSKKLLLSDSGFYLCAWSGQGYQPQHFGDGTRLSIL.

The CDR3: CASSEAPPGNTEAFF. The DNA of the CDR3 is TGTGCCAGCAGTGAAGCCCCGCCCGGGAACACTGAAGCTTTCTTT. The chain has TRBV2 and TRBJ1-1, with D hard to call. The CDR3 is 15 amino acids. Trimming stripped 0 bases from V and 1 base from J, with 9 bases between. Germline assignment: CDR1 SNHLY and CDR2 FYNNEI.

V is TRBV27 and J is TRBJ1-5; 10 nucleotides align to TRBD1. The CDR3 consists of 15 residues. V shed 8 bases and J 2 bases; nucleotides not matched to a gene: 6. The germline gives CDR1 MNHEY, CDR2 SMNVEV (reference sequence). This CDR3 is CASGRQGAGNQPQHF. The CDR3 region has the DNA TGTGCCAGCGGCCGACAGGGGGCTGGCAATCAGCCCCAGCATTTT.

The V gene is TRBV6-4, the J gene TRBJ2-1; D is uncertain. The CDR3 length is 15 residues. Germline values: CDR1 MRHNA, CDR2 SNTAGT. The ends were cut back, 3 bases at V and 8 bases at J, with 17 bases in the middle. The chain's CDR3 is CASSEGVEVGDEQFF. CDR3 bases: TGTGCCAGCAGTGAAGGCGTCGAAGTGGGCGATGAGCAGTTCTTC.